The rows below give T cell receptor beta chains drawn from one sample of a study of molecular identifiers for immune sequencing clone quantification. TCRdb reanalysed the PCR reads using MiXCR and keeps one entry per CDR3 protein. Among some 94,000 distinct CDR3 sequences listed, around a quarter were seen once. Specimen: naive CD8+ T cells from blood, with Jurkat cell RNA spiked in. The receptors here all came from a human donor in good health. Some libraries in this study had Jurkat cell RNA spiked in. The CDR3 runs from the conserved cysteine through the conserved F or W. Fields, in order: CDR3 length, V gene, CDR3 protein.

13	TRBV4-1	CASSQLQGTEAFF
11	TRBV5-5	CASSSVPEAFF
17	TRBV19	CASSTGLAGVRTGELFF
14	TRBV27	CASSTRGYEEKLLF
16	TRBV6-2/TRBV6-3	CASSNSGLAGPYAQYF
13	TRBV4-1	CASSQTGNTEAFF
13	TRBV5-1	CASTGRGAGELFF
17	TRBV14	CASSQDSRVARAYEQYF
13	TRBV5-6	CASQKWTNEKLFF
15	TRBV9	CAGSPTGQSTDTQYF
18	TRBV16	CASSQKMGPRISPGTQYF
13	TRBV18	CASSPPGEATQYF
20	TRBV7-2	CASSPGLAGDPILSYNEQFF
14	TRBV14	CASSHMTFSYEQYF
13	TRBV6-2/TRBV6-3	CASSYSAGPEAFF
16	TRBV20-1	CSARDRGLGPNNEQFF
13	TRBV5-4	CASSSVQGREQYF